The 7 T cell receptor beta chains listed next were all sequenced from one sample in a study of tumor-infiltrating lymphocytes in primary liver carcinoma. Starting from approximately 470 ng of total RNA, TCR beta cDNA was produced with a primer in the constant region. It was through three nested multiplex PCR rounds of slightly modified ARM-PCR that TCR beta libraries arose. TRBV1-TRBV30 forward primers and a C-beta reverse primer were used in the first two PCR rounds, which each ran for nine to ten cycles. Using its own MiXCR run on the multiplex PCR reads, TCRdb lists one record per CDR3 protein. The table has about 74,000 distinct CDR3 sequences, 60% to 80% seen once. Total RNA and DNA came together from roughly 20-30 mg of bulk tissue without cell sorting. Sequenced material: liver tumor tissue from sampling region 4. Described subset: tumor region T4, right-lateral pole. Source of these receptors: a man aged 35 to 55 with primary liver carcinoma and hepatitis B virus infection.

This chain uses TRBV4-1 with TRBJ1-3; D ambiguous. CDR3 length: 14 amino acids. Trimming removed 4 bases at V and 2 bases at J, with 9 bases between. Germline V lookup: CDR1 MGHRA, CDR2 YSYEKL. In DNA form, the CDR3 reads TGCGCCAGCAGCCGTGGTATCGCTGGAAACACCATATATTTT. Protein: CASSRGIAGNTIYF.

On this clonotype: Mismatch with germline at one junction end may stem from a read error. The chain is built from TRBV5-5 and TRBJ2-7, with D perhaps TRBD2 (6 bases). The CDR3 consists of 17 residues. Germline CDR1 SGHKS, CDR2 YYEKEE (reference sequence). CDR3 loop: CVSTFRVGRQSSYEQYF. In DNA, the CDR3 is TGTGTCAGCACCTTCAGGGTCGGGAGACAGAGCTCCTACGAGCAGTACTTC.

This clonotype was counted ten times or more. V and J are TRBV7-8 and TRBJ2-1; TRBD2 agrees at 8 bases. Germline CDR1 is SGHVS and CDR2 is FQNEAQ. V trimming: 2 bases; J trimming: 1 base; junction bases outside the gene matches: 7. This CDR3 has 17 amino acids. The CDR3 is CASSLNAGGQSYNEQFF. CDR3 nucleotide sequence: TGTGCCAGCAGCTTAAATGCGGGGGGCCAGTCCTACAATGAGCAGTTCTTC.

The chain employs TRBV2 and TRBJ2-3, with D maybe TRBD2 (7 bases). Germline assignment: CDR1 SNHLY and CDR2 FYNNEI. CDR3 size: 14 residues. The V gene lost 4 bases and the J gene lost 5 bases, with 13 bases spanning the gap. CDR3 in amino acids: CASSVGGDKDTQYF. For the CDR3, the DNA is TGTGCCAGCAGTGTAGGGGGGGACAAAGATACGCAGTATTTT. The full variable domain, in which reference TRBV2 and TRBJ2-3 provide the parts outside the CDR3, is EPEVTQTPSHQVTQMGQEVILRCVPISNHLYFYWYRQILGQKVEFLVSFYNNEISEKSEIFDDQFSVERPDGSNFTLKIRSTKLEDSAMYFCASSVGGDKDTQYFGPGTRLTVL.

Of note for this clonotype: Because the CDR3's place on the DNA is in doubt, the DNA is left out and the CDR3 is given as listed by TCRdb. The V call is TRBV11-2, the J call TRBJ2-2; the table's D call, TRBD1, was not checked against the DNA. The germline CDR1 and CDR2 sequences are SGHAT and FQNNGV. The CDR3 is 15 residues long, ends included. CDR3 residues: CASSLVGRGIGELFF.

The rearrangement uses TRBV20-1 and TRBJ2-7; the D is unclear. This CDR3 is built from 11 residues. Trimming removed 5 bases from V and 6 bases from J, with 11 bases in between. Germline V CDR1 and CDR2: DFQATT, SNEGSKA (reference sequence). The CDR3 nucleotides are TGCAGTGCTGCACTACGAAGCGAGCAGTACTTC. Translated, it gives CSAALRSEQYF.

As concerns this clonotype: It may be a read error: a sequence one base away is much more abundant. DNA for the CDR3: TGCGACAGCAGCCTGGTGGGCAGTGGGTCCTACGAGCAGTACTTC. This encodes CDSSLVGSGSYEQYF. The rearrangement joins TRBV5-1 to TRBJ2-7; D is unclear. Germline V gives CDR1 SGHRS, CDR2 YFSETQ. CDR3 length: 15 residues.